A selection of T cell receptor beta chains follows, all from one sample in a study of CD8 T cells in Susac syndrome. TCRdb reprocessed the immunoSEQ multiplex PCR reads with MiXCR, giving one entry per CDR3 protein. Among some 170,000 distinct CDR3 sequences, 85% to 95% were seen once, and the ten largest hold 0.1%. Sample: CD4+ T cells from PBMCs. The receptors derive from a human donor in good health. Both conserved end residues are part of each CDR3. The D gene is left open where the match is weak. Size is stated for part of the rows, as once, few or many counts, or as a class when the clone is expanded.

j_call: TRBJ2-4; clone_size: NA; d_call: TRBD1; v_call: TRBV27; cdr3_aa: CASSLYEGQRNIQYF; cdr3_nt: TGTGCCAGCAGTTTATACGAGGGACAGCGAAACATTCAGTACTTC
j_call: TRBJ1-1; clone_size: NA; d_call: NA; v_call: TRBV20-1; cdr3_aa: CSARLGEDKNTEAFF; cdr3_nt: TGCAGTGCTAGGTTGGGAGAGGACAAGAACACTGAAGCTTTCTTT
j_call: TRBJ1-2; clone_size: NA; d_call: NA; v_call: TRBV18; cdr3_aa: CASSPFAGPGNYGYTF; cdr3_nt: TGTGCCAGCTCACCCTTCGCTGGGCCGGGCAACTATGGCTACACCTTC
j_call: TRBJ2-2; clone_size: NA; d_call: NA; v_call: TRBV12-3/TRBV12-4; cdr3_aa: CASTPPTMITGELFF; cdr3_nt: TGTGCCAGCACCCCCCCGACAATGATCACCGGGGAGCTGTTTTTT
j_call: TRBJ1-5; clone_size: NA; d_call: TRBD1; v_call: TRBV19; cdr3_aa: CASSRPGTANQPQHF; cdr3_nt: TGTGCCAGTAGTAGGCCCGGGACAGCTAATCAGCCCCAGCATTTT
j_call: TRBJ2-5; clone_size: NA; d_call: NA; v_call: TRBV5-4; cdr3_aa: CASSLDPESRETQYF; cdr3_nt: TGTGCCAGCAGCTTGGATCCGGAGTCGCGAGAGACCCAGTACTTC
j_call: TRBJ2-7; clone_size: NA; d_call: NA; v_call: TRBV14; cdr3_aa: CASSLSMGSYEQYF; cdr3_nt: TGTGCCAGCAGCCTTAGTATGGGGTCCTACGAGCAGTACTTC
j_call: TRBJ2-3; clone_size: NA; d_call: NA; v_call: TRBV7-2; cdr3_aa: CASSSGRGEDTQYF; cdr3_nt: TGTGCCAGCAGCTCCGGAAGGGGGGAGGATACGCAGTATTTT
j_call: TRBJ2-1; clone_size: NA; d_call: TRBD1; v_call: TRBV7-9; cdr3_aa: CASSLDRGPYFF; cdr3_nt: TGTGCCAGCAGCCTGGACAGGGGTCCCTATTTCTTC
j_call: TRBJ2-1; clone_size: NA; d_call: TRBD2; v_call: TRBV30; cdr3_aa: CASSGGGALSNEQFF; cdr3_nt: TGTGCCTCCTCGGGAGGGGGGGCGCTTAGCAATGAGCAGTTCTTC
j_call: TRBJ2-1; clone_size: few; d_call: NA; v_call: TRBV20-1; cdr3_aa: CSARVVDEQFF; cdr3_nt: TGCAGTGCTAGAGTTGTCGATGAGCAGTTCTTC
j_call: TRBJ1-1; clone_size: NA; d_call: NA; v_call: TRBV30; cdr3_aa: CAWNGGDTEAFF; cdr3_nt: TGTGCCTGGAATGGGGGTGACACTGAAGCTTTCTTT
j_call: TRBJ2-6; clone_size: NA; d_call: TRBD1; v_call: TRBV18; cdr3_aa: CASSSGTGGPGANVLTF; cdr3_nt: TGTGCCAGCTCATCCGGGACAGGGGGTCCTGGGGCCAACGTCCTGACTTTC
j_call: TRBJ2-5; clone_size: once; d_call: TRBD1; v_call: TRBV28; cdr3_aa: CASSRIDREETQYF; cdr3_nt: TGTGCCAGCAGTCGAATCGACAGGGAAGAGACCCAGTACTTC
j_call: TRBJ2-3; clone_size: NA; d_call: NA; v_call: TRBV24-1; cdr3_aa: CATSDFSAKRTDTQYF; cdr3_nt: TGTGCCACCAGTGATTTTAGCGCCAAGAGGACAGATACGCAGTATTTT
j_call: TRBJ2-1; clone_size: NA; d_call: NA; v_call: TRBV20-1; cdr3_aa: CSAGIGAYNEQFF; cdr3_nt: TGCAGTGCGGGGATAGGGGCCTACAATGAGCAGTTCTTC
j_call: TRBJ2-5; clone_size: NA; d_call: TRBD2; v_call: TRBV7-2; cdr3_aa: CASSLTSAPQETQYF; cdr3_nt: TGTGCCAGCAGCTTAACTAGCGCTCCCCAAGAGACCCAGTACTTC
j_call: TRBJ2-1; clone_size: NA; d_call: NA; v_call: TRBV6-2/TRBV6-3; cdr3_aa: CASRILGTEQFF; cdr3_nt: TGTGCCAGCAGAATCCTCGGGACAGAGCAGTTCTTC
j_call: TRBJ2-1; clone_size: NA; d_call: TRBD2; v_call: TRBV29-1; cdr3_aa: CSVEDLRLAGGGNEQFF; cdr3_nt: TGCAGCGTTGAAGATCTAAGACTAGCGGGAGGGGGAAATGAGCAGTTCTTC
j_call: TRBJ2-7; clone_size: once; d_call: NA; v_call: TRBV7-7; cdr3_aa: CASSLSGASEQYF; cdr3_nt: TGTGCTAGCAGCTTATCAGGGGCCTCCGAGCAGTACTTC
j_call: TRBJ1-2; clone_size: few; d_call: NA; v_call: TRBV28; cdr3_aa: CASSFGYGYTF; cdr3_nt: TGTGCCAGCAGTTTCGGGTATGGCTACACCTTC
j_call: TRBJ1-5; clone_size: NA; d_call: NA; v_call: TRBV13; cdr3_aa: CASSALGSNQPQHF; cdr3_nt: TGTGCCAGCAGCGCCCTAGGTAGCAATCAGCCCCAGCATTTT
j_call: TRBJ1-4; clone_size: NA; d_call: NA; v_call: TRBV4-1; cdr3_aa: CASSQVNRREKKLFF; cdr3_nt: TGCGCCAGCAGCCAAGTGAACAGGCGGGAAAAAAAACTGTTTTTT
j_call: TRBJ1-5; clone_size: NA; d_call: TRBD1; v_call: TRBV15; cdr3_aa: CATSPRRQGHQPQHF; cdr3_nt: TGTGCCACCAGCCCCCGTAGACAGGGTCATCAGCCCCAGCATTTT
j_call: TRBJ2-7; clone_size: NA; d_call: TRBD2; v_call: TRBV3-1; cdr3_aa: CASSRRLAGGPGYEQYF; cdr3_nt: TGTGCCAGCAGCCGAAGACTAGCGGGAGGGCCGGGTTACGAGCAGTACTTC
j_call: TRBJ1-2; clone_size: NA; d_call: NA; v_call: TRBV28; cdr3_aa: CASSLSPGIDYTF; cdr3_nt: TGTGCCAGCAGTTTATCTCCGGGTATCGACTACACCTTC
j_call: TRBJ1-2; clone_size: NA; d_call: NA; v_call: TRBV28; cdr3_aa: CASSRGAGGYTF; cdr3_nt: TGTGCCAGCAGTAGGGGCGCGGGGGGCTACACCTTC